Listed below are T cell receptor beta chains from one sample, sequenced in a study of OX40 agonist ivuxolimab in advanced cancers. Assay used: immunoSEQ multiplex PCR; TCRdb lists only in-frame clones, some missing. The sample holds thousands of clones; approximately 94% are singletons and the top ten take over 10%. The specimen was CD4+ or CD8+ T cells sorted from blood, collected in a trial of the OX40 agonist ivuxolimab. These receptors originate from an adult with an advanced solid tumor such as melanoma, head and neck, liver or kidney cancer. Both conserved end residues are part of each CDR3. The D gene is left open where the match is weak. Only part of the rows carry a size: once, few, many, or a class if the clone is expanded.

d_call	clone_size	v_call	j_call	cdr3_aa	cdr3_nt
-	once	TRBV10-3	TRBJ2-5	CAISGRTQETQYF	TGTGCCATCAGTGGCAGGACCCAAGAGACCCAGTACTTC
-	-	TRBV4-2	TRBJ2-1	CASSQEGGGKQFF	TGTGCCAGCAGCCAAGAAGGGGGGGGGAAGCAGTTCTTC
TRBD1	-	TRBV28	TRBJ1-6	CASSVEQGFGNSPLHF	TGTGCCAGCAGTGTAGAACAGGGGTTTGGTAATTCACCCCTCCACTTT
-	-	TRBV11-3	TRBJ2-1	CASSLGSGGSYNEQFF	TGTGCCAGCAGCTTAGGGTCTGGAGGTTCCTACAATGAGCAGTTCTTC
TRBD1	-	TRBV10-3	TRBJ2-1	CAIRKNPTGGHEQFF	TGTGCCATCAGGAAGAATCCGACAGGGGGCCATGAGCAGTTCTTC
-	-	TRBV4-1	TRBJ1-5	CASSQRALEGNQPQHF	TGCGCCAGCAGCCAAAGAGCATTAGAGGGCAATCAGCCCCAGCATTTT
-	-	TRBV28	TRBJ1-5	CASSLLGVGQPQHF	TGTGCCAGCAGTCTCCTTGGCGTGGGGCAGCCCCAGCATTTT
-	few	TRBV15	TRBJ2-7	CATSRSLEQGISYEQYF	TGTGCCACCAGCAGGTCATTAGAGCAGGGAATCTCCTACGAGCAGTACTTC
-	-	TRBV30	TRBJ1-2	CAWSESGYGYTF	TGTGCCTGGAGTGAGTCAGGCTATGGCTACACCTTC
TRBD2	once	TRBV2	TRBJ2-7	CASSEDKGLAGKAYEQYF	TGTGCCAGCAGTGAAGATAAGGGACTAGCGGGGAAAGCCTACGAGCAGTACTTC
TRBD1	-	TRBV27	TRBJ1-1	CASRQEGGQGYTEAFF	TGTGCCAGCAGGCAAGAAGGGGGACAGGGGTACACTGAAGCTTTCTTT
-	-	TRBV5-1	TRBJ1-1	CASTAGGIGNTEAFF	TGCGCCAGCACGGCCGGGGGCATAGGCAACACTGAAGCTTTCTTT
-	-	TRBV7-9	TRBJ1-1	CASSSIQGLTEAFF	TGTGCCAGCAGCTCAATTCAGGGACTCACTGAAGCTTTCTTT
TRBD2	once	TRBV5-4	TRBJ2-1	CASSLGLAGGPSEQFF	TGTGCCAGCAGCTTGGGTTTAGCGGGAGGGCCTAGTGAGCAGTTCTTC
TRBD2	-	TRBV30	TRBJ2-5	CAWSTSGRLETQYF	TGTGCCTGGAGTACTAGCGGGAGGCTTGAGACCCAGTACTTC
-	-	TRBV6-5	TRBJ1-1	CASRRVNMNTEAFF	TGTGCCAGCAGGAGGGTAAACATGAACACTGAAGCTTTCTTT
TRBD2	-	TRBV6-6	TRBJ2-5	CATHLDGRAMETQYF	TGTGCCACACATCTTGACGGGAGGGCCATGGAGACCCAGTACTTC
-	once	TRBV7-2	TRBJ1-5	CASSLAASPSYQPQHF	TGTGCCAGCAGCTTAGCGGCCAGCCCCTCCTATCAGCCCCAGCATTTT
TRBD1	once	TRBV7-6	TRBJ2-2	CASSLGTGFSTGELFF	TGTGCCAGCAGCTTAGGGACAGGGTTCAGCACCGGGGAGCTGTTTTTT
TRBD1	-	TRBV9	TRBJ2-7	CASSVTGGGEQYF	TGTGCCAGCAGCGTCACAGGGGGTGGAGAGCAGTACTTC
-	-	TRBV6-1	TRBJ2-2	CASSERPVRYGELFF	TGTGCCAGCAGTGAACGGCCAGTGAGGTACGGGGAGCTGTTTTTT
-	-	TRBV30	TRBJ2-7	CAWSDTLAYEQYF	TGTGCCTGGAGCGACACTTTAGCTTACGAGCAGTACTTC
-	-	TRBV28	TRBJ2-7	CASSSTGYEQYF	TGTGCCAGCAGTTCTACAGGGTACGAGCAGTACTTC
-	-	TRBV28	TRBJ1-4	CASNDRRATNEKLFF	TGTGCCAGCAATGACAGGCGCGCAACTAATGAAAAACTGTTTTTT
-	-	TRBV28	TRBJ2-7	CASRNGGSSYEQYF	TGTGCCAGCAGAAATGGCGGTTCCTCCTACGAGCAGTACTTC
-	-	TRBV5-1	TRBJ2-3	CASSLDSGTDTQYF	TGCGCCAGCAGCTTAGACTCAGGCACAGATACGCAGTATTTT
TRBD2	once	TRBV5-6	TRBJ2-7	CASRTSGGSYEQYF	TGTGCCAGCAGGACTAGCGGGGGGTCCTACGAGCAGTACTTC
-	-	TRBV7-9	TRBJ2-7	CASSRGTIKVWEQYF	TGTGCCAGCAGCCGTGGAACTATAAAGGTCTGGGAGCAGTACTTC
-	-	TRBV14	TRBJ2-3	CASSQELLREDTQYF	TGTGCCAGCAGCCAAGAATTACTTCGGGAAGATACGCAGTATTTT
-	once	TRBV4-1	TRBJ2-5	CASSFTDQETQYF	TGCGCCAGCAGCTTCACGGACCAAGAGACCCAGTACTTC
-	-	TRBV28	TRBJ1-5	CASSIQNQPQHF	TGTGCCAGCAGTATCCAGAATCAGCCCCAGCATTTT
-	-	TRBV7-6	TRBJ2-1	CASSLGTSSSYNEQFF	TGTGCCAGCAGCTTAGGGACCTCAAGCTCCTACAATGAGCAGTTCTTC
-	-	TRBV7-9	TRBJ1-2	CASSHPPDSNYGYTF	TGTGCCAGCAGCCATCCCCCGGACAGCAACTATGGCTACACCTTC
-	-	TRBV6-5	TRBJ1-1	CASSLTQNTEAFF	TGTGCCAGCAGCCTTACACAAAACACTGAAGCTTTCTTT
-	-	TRBV28	TRBJ1-6	CASKLLYNSPLHF	TGTGCCAGCAAACTTCTTTATAATTCACCCCTCCACTTT
-	-	TRBV11-2	TRBJ1-1	CASSLDPFGGQAFF	TGTGCCAGCAGCTTAGATCCGTTCGGGGGCCAAGCTTTCTTT
-	-	TRBV21-1	TRBJ2-1	CASSKGEGTGTSGSNEQFF	TGTGCCAGCAGCAAAGGAGAAGGAACCGGGACTAGCGGGAGCAATGAGCAGTTCTTC
-	-	TRBV28	TRBJ2-5	CASSFGGRSKETQYF	TGTGCCAGCAGTTTTGGGGGGAGGAGTAAAGAGACCCAGTACTTC
-	-	TRBV11-2	TRBJ2-3	CASSLGGIVADTQYF	TGTGCCAGCAGCTTAGGGGGGATTGTAGCAGATACGCAGTATTTT
TRBD2	once	TRBV5-1	TRBJ2-5	CASSTGLAGQETQYF	TGCGCCAGCAGCACGGGACTAGCGGGACAAGAGACCCAGTACTTC
TRBD1	once	TRBV29-1	TRBJ1-2	CSAAGTVYGYTF	TGCAGCGCTGCCGGGACAGTCTATGGCTACACCTTC
-	-	TRBV6-6	TRBJ2-3	CASGGEVGSDTQYF	TGTGCCAGCGGGGGAGAGGTCGGTTCAGATACGCAGTATTTT
-	-	TRBV5-1	TRBJ1-1	CASSSQIKNTEAFF	TGCGCCAGCAGCTCACAGATTAAGAACACTGAAGCTTTCTTT
-	-	TRBV6-1	TRBJ2-2	CASSELWGVGELFF	TGTGCCAGCAGTGAACTGTGGGGTGTCGGGGAGCTGTTTTTT
-	-	TRBV30	TRBJ2-7	CAWNTGDYEQYF	TGTGCCTGGAATACGGGGGACTACGAGCAGTACTTC
-	-	TRBV10-2	TRBJ2-7	CASRRASSSYEQYF	TGCGCCAGCAGACGCGCTAGCTCGTCCTACGAGCAGTACTTC
-	-	TRBV2	TRBJ2-3	CASSDTGFGTDTQYF	TGTGCCAGCAGTGATACGGGATTCGGCACAGATACGCAGTATTTT